This T cell receptor (beta chain) came from a study of shared clonotypes between healthy human individuals. Whole-study context: The cohort had two women and a few men, ages 18 to 49.

V shed 4 bases and J shed 7 bases, with 14 bases lying between them. Per the germline V gene, CDR1 is SGHAT and CDR2 is FQNNGV. The CDR3 is 13 amino acids. Using immunoSEQ multiplex PCR, the repertoire was profiled, and TCRdb retains in-frame clones only, with some absent. The data hold nearly 600,000 clones, with nearly 97% observed a single time. Naive-designated CD8 cells lacked CD45RO, were positively enriched for CCR7, and omitted terminally differentiated effector memory CD45RA+ cells. The sequenced sample was naive CD8+ T cells sorted from blood. This TCR was recovered from a woman aged 25 to 39 in good health. This chain connects TRBV11-2 to TRBJ2-7; either TRBD1 or TRBD2 may fit D (6 bases each). Written as DNA, the CDR3 is TGTGCCAGCAGCTCCCCGGGGGCGCGGGAGCAGTACTTC. Its translation: CASSSPGAREQYF.